The present T cell receptor beta chain was sequenced within a study of cytomegalovirus exposure and HLA in healthy donors. This table comes from immunoSEQ multiplex PCR, and its TCRdb copy is limited to in-frame clones, with some not included. The table has more than 120,000 clones, roughly 89% seen once; the top ten hold roughly 4.5%. The germline V and J ends were trimmed by 4 bases and 7 bases, with 14 bases remaining between them. This CDR3 comprises 14 residues. Germline values: CDR1 MNHNS, CDR2 SASEGT. The sequence was obtained from a man aged 18 to 29 in good health and CMV-seropositive. This chain links TRBV6-1 with TRBJ1-5; D remains ambiguous. Sequenced material: PBMCs. This chain's CDR3 is CASSGAGISQPQHF. For the CDR3, the DNA is TGTGCCAGCAGTGGGGCGGGGATTTCCCAGCCCCAGCATTTT.